The clone carrying this T cell receptor (beta chain) appeared a single time. The data derive from a study of blood T cell repertoires in COVID-19. For the study at large: From the United States, Italy and Spain came samples of acute and convalescent COVID-19. Sources were T cells, B-cell-depleted T cells, or PBMCs; the material itself was cDNA or gDNA.

As processed by the authors: Cell counts per sample came from amplifying reference gene primers. Profiled with immunoSEQ multiplex PCR; TCRdb holds only in-frame clones, not every one. D and trimming were read from the DNA, whereas the V and J calls and clone size are those reported in that table. The sample consists of fewer than 250,000 clones, around 80% of them appearing once. The junction had 7 bases not matched to a gene; V was cut back by 5 bases and J by 6 bases. From germline, CDR1 is SGHVS and CDR2 FQNEAQ. There are 16 residues in the CDR3. The chain links TRBV7-8 to TRBJ2-1; the match to TRBD2 covers 13 bases. Specimen: peripheral blood. The origin of this receptor is a man between 50 and 59 years old with active or convalescent COVID-19. Here the CDR3 reads CASSRPGTSGANEQFF. The DNA of the CDR3 is TGTGCCAGCAGCAGGCCCGGGACTAGCGGGGCCAATGAGCAGTTCTTC.